The following is a T cell receptor beta chain sequence with its context. This clonotype has at least ten counts. The antigen this receptor binds is unknown. Nothing much larger sits one base from this clone, and base qualities are not available. The sample is drawn from a study of T cells in Graves' hyperthyroidism and ophthalmopathy (dated by TCRdb to between 2018 and 2021). A note on the overall study: TCR V-J signatures able to tell the groups apart were searched for in a discovery cohort of 95 or so patients, of whom roughly 42 had Graves' ophthalmopathy and 57 had stable Graves' hyperthyroidism. Prospective prediction of ophthalmopathy was tested in an independent validation cohort of 18 to 20 hyperthyroidism patients and 15 to 17 patients who later progressed to ophthalmopathy. The 100 discovery patients were randomly split 7:3 into training and test sets. In more than five Graves' hyperthyroidism patients, the study also compared T-cell repertoires from thyroid tissue with T-cell repertoires from blood. After blood sampling, hyperthyroidism patients were treated with methimazole at a starting dose of 30 mg daily, and ophthalmopathy patients were treated with high-dose intravenous methylprednisolone. According to the paper, TCR Vbeta CDR3 sequencing was carried out on 135 peripheral blood samples, which came from more than 40 ophthalmopathy, approximately 72 hyperthyroidism and some 17 progressor patients. Results and caveats for the whole study, not just this receptor: In cross-validation, a model built on a 13 V-J signature told ophthalmopathy apart from stable hyperthyroidism with 87.88% sensitivity and about 81% specificity, and in testing the same model reached 80%/75%. Blood samples also contained most of the expanded thyroid clonotypes (frequency above 0.001), which suggests that blood repertoires may reflect thyroid immune responses. In validation, the model predicted progression to ophthalmopathy a median of around six months before onset, with roughly 70% sensitivity and around 76% specificity. No statistical method was used to set the sample size in advance, and investigators knew the group allocation.

Based on the germline V gene, the CDR1 and CDR2 sequences are SGHVS and FQNEAQ. The junction shows trimming of 5 bases on V and 5 bases on J, plus 13 bases between the germline ends. Including cysteine and phenylalanine, the CDR3 has 14 amino acids. Just CDR3 DNA is preserved here, 42 bases in frame from base 1. The study excluded patients with uncontrolled infections, other autoimmune diseases, pregnancy or lactation. Clinical symptoms, serum thyroxine and TRAb, thyroid ultrasound, and orbital computed tomography formed the basis for the diagnoses. Total RNA was extracted with Trizol reagent, and quality was checked on an Agilent 2100 Bioanalyzer. The TCR beta CDR3 regions were amplified from RNA transcripts. A first-round RT-PCR of the TCR CDR3 used the HTBI primer set with the Qiagen OneStep RT-PCR kit. Libraries were constructed in a second round of multiplex PCR, after which size selection and purification were performed. The libraries were sequenced on an Illumina HiSeq2000 using paired-end 100 bp reads. On the study's bioinformatics: SOAPnuke was used to process the raw data, with reads discarded if the reads contained adapters or uncalled bases, had a mean Phred below 15, or lacked an exact constant-primer or identifier match. COPE v1.2.5 was used to merge high-quality paired reads, and clonotypes were defined as unique nucleotide sequences. Clonotypes were aligned to IMGT TRBV, TRBD and TRBJ reference segments using MiTCR v1.1. The analysis included only V-J combinations with a frequency above 0.0001, which together covered more than 99% of the repertoires. The TCS score was defined as the ratio of F50 (clonal expansion) to E x V (chaos), calculated using BLOSUM62-based TCRdist between CDR3 peptides within each V-J. Welch's t-statistics and random forest reduced 500 to 650 V-J features to about 12, which were used in a naive Bayes classifier (R e1071). The similarity between thyroid and blood repertoires was quantified using the Morisita-Horn index. The raw public reads went through TCRdb reprocessing: fastp at Q25, MiXCR clone calling, in-frame beta chains kept. Each CDR3 protein appears once, grouped with its most common genes and DNA. TCRdb's processing, not the study's, gives the V and J calls here. In this sample the table shows roughly 500,000 distinct CDR3 sequences, about 43% of which occur a single time. 15% to 20% of the sample is in the top ten clones.

The rearrangement joined TRBV7-8 to TRBJ1-5; the D gene is not confidently resolved. The specimen sequenced was peripheral blood or thyroid tissue (not recorded which). The sequence came from an adult woman with Graves' disease, either hyperthyroidism or ophthalmopathy (not recorded which). CDR3 loop: CASSPDTWDQPQHF. The DNA sequence is TGTGCCAGCAGCCCAGATACGTGGGATCAGCCCCAGCATTTT. The full variable domain, completed from the reference TRBV7-8 and TRBJ1-5 proteins outside the CDR3, reads GAGVSQSPRYKVAKRGQDVALRCDPISGHVSLFWYQQALGQGPEFLTYFQNEAQLDKSGLPSDRFFAERPEGSVSTLKIQRTQQEDSAVYLCASSPDTWDQPQHFGDGTRLSIL.